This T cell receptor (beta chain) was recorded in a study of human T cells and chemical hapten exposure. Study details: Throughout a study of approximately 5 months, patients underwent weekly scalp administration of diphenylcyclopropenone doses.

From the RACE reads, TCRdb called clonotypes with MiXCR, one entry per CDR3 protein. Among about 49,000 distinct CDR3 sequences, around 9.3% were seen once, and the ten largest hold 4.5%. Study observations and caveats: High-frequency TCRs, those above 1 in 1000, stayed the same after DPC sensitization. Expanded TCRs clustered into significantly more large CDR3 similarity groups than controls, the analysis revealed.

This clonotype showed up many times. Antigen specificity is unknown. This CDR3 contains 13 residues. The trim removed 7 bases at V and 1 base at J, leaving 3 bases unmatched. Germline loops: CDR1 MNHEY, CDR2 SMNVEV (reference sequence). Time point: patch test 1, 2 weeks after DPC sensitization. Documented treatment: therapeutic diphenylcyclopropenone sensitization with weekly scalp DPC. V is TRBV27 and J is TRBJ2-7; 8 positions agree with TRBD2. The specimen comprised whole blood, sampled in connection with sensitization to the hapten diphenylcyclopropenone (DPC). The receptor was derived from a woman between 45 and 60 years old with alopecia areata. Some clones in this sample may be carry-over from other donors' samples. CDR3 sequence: CASTTGGSYEQYF. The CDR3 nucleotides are TGTGCCAGCACCACGGGAGGGTCCTACGAGCAGTACTTC.